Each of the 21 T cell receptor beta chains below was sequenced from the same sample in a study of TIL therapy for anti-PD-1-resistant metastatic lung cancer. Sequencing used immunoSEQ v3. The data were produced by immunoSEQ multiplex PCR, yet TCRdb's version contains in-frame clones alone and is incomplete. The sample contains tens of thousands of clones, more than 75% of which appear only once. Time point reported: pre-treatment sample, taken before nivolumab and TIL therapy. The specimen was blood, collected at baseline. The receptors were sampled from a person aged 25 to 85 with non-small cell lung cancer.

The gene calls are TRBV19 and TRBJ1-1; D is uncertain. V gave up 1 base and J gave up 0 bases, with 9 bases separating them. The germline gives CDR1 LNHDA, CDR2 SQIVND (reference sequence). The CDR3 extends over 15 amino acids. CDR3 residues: CASSIVGELNTEAFF. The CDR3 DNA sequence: TGTGCCAGTAGTATAGTCGGGGAATTGAACACTGAAGCTTTCTTT.

CDR3 sequence reads: CASSAGTPYEQYF. The DNA of the CDR3 is TGTGCCAGCAGTGCCGGGACACCTTACGAGCAGTACTTC. The V call is TRBV27, the J call TRBJ2-7; TRBD1 might be the D (6 bases). The CDR3 sequence is 13 residues long. CDR1 MNHEY and CDR2 SMNVEV come from the germline V gene (reference sequence). V lost 5 bases, J lost 4 bases, and 12 bases lay in between.

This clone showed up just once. DNA of the CDR3: TGCAGCGGGAGCAGTGATGAGCAGTTCTTC. It translates to CSGSSDEQFF. The chain links TRBV20-1 to TRBJ2-1, with a weak D call TRBD2 (6 bases). This CDR3 is 10 amino acids long. Germline CDR1 and CDR2: DFQATT and SNEGSKA (reference sequence).

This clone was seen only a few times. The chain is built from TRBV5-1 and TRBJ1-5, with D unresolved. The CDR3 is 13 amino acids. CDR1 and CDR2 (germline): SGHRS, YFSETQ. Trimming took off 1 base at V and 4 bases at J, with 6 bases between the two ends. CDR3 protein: CASSLSGNQPQHF. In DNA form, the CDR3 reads TGCGCCAGCAGCTTGTCGGGGAATCAGCCCCAGCATTTT.

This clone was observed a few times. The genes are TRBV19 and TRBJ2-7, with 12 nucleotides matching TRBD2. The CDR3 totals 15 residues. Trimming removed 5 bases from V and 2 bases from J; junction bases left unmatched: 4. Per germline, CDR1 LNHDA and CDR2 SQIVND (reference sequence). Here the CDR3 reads CASSVGLAGTYEQYF. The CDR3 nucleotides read TGTGCCAGTAGTGTCGGACTAGCGGGAACCTACGAGCAGTACTTC. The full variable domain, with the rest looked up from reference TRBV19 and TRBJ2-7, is DGGITQSPKYLFRKEGQNVTLSCEQNLNHDAMYWYRQDPGQGLRLIYYSQIVNDFQKGDIAEGYSVSREKKESFPLTVTSAQKNPTAFYLCASSVGLAGTYEQYFGPGTRLTVT.

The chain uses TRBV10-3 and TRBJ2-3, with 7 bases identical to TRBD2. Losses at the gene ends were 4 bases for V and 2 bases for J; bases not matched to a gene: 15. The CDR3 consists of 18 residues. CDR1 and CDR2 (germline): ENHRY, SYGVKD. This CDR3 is CAISGRWAGEDYTDTQYF. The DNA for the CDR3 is TGTGCCATCAGTGGCAGATGGGCGGGGGAGGATTACACAGATACGCAGTATTTT.

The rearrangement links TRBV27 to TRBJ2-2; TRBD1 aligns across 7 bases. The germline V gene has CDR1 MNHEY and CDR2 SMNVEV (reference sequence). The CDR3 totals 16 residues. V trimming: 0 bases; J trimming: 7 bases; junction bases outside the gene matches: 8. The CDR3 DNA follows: TGTGCCAGCAGTTTATCCCCGACAGGGTCCGACGGGGAGCTGTTTTTT. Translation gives CASSLSPTGSDGELFF.

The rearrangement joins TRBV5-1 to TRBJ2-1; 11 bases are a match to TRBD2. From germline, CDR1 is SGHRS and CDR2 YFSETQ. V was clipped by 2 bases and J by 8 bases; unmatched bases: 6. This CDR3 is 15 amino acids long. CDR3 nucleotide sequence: TGCGCCAGCAGCTTTACTAGCGGGAGCAAGGATGAGCAGTTCTTC. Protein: CASSFTSGSKDEQFF.

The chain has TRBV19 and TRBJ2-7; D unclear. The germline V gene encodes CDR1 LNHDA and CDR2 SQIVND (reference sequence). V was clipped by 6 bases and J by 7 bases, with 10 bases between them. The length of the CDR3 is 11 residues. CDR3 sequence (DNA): TGTGCCAGTAGAGATACGACGGAGCAGTACTTC. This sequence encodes CASRDTTEQYF. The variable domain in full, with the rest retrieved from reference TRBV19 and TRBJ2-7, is DGGITQSPKYLFRKEGQNVTLSCEQNLNHDAMYWYRQDPGQGLRLIYYSQIVNDFQKGDIAEGYSVSREKKESFPLTVTSAQKNPTAFYLCASRDTTEQYFGPGTRLTVT.

DNA for the CDR3: TGTGCCATCAGTGAGTCAGGACTAGCGGTCCTATACGAGCAGTACTTC. Protein: CAISESGLAVLYEQYF. The chain is built from TRBV10-3 and TRBJ2-7, with TRBD2 matching 10 bases. The CDR3 spans 16 residues. V shed 0 bases and J 4 bases; nucleotides not matched to a gene: 6. Germline V gene lookup returns CDR1 ENHRY and CDR2 SYGVKD.

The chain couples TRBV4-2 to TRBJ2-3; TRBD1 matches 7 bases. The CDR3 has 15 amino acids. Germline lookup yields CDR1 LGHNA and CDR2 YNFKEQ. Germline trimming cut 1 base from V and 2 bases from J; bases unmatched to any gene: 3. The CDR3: CASSQAGQDTDTQYF. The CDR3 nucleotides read TGTGCCAGCAGCCAAGCCGGACAGGACACAGATACGCAGTATTTT.

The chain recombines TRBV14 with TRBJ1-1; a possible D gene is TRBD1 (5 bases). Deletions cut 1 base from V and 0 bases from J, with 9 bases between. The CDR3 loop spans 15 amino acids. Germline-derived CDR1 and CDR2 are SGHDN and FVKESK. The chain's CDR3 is CASSQAPGMNTEAFF. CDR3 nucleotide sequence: TGTGCCAGCAGCCAAGCCCCAGGGATGAACACTGAAGCTTTCTTT. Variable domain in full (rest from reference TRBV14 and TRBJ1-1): EAGVTQFPSHSVIEKGQTVTLRCDPISGHDNLYWYRRVMGKEIKFLLHFVKESKQDESGMPNNRFLAERTGGTYSTLKVQPAELEDSGVYFCASSQAPGMNTEAFFGQGTRLTVV.

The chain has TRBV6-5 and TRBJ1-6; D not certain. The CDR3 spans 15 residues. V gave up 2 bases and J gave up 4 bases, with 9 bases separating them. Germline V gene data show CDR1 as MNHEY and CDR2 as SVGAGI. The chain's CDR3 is CASSYDPGYNSPLHF. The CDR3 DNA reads TGTGCCAGCAGTTACGATCCGGGGTATAATTCACCCCTCCACTTT.

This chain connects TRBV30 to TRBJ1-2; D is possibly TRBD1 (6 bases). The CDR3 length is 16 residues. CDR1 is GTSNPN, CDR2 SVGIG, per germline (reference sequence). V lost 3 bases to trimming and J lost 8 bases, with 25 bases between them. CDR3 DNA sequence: TGTGCCTGGAGAGAAAACCCGACAGGATTCCTCGGGGGCTACACCTTC. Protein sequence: CAWRENPTGFLGGYTF.

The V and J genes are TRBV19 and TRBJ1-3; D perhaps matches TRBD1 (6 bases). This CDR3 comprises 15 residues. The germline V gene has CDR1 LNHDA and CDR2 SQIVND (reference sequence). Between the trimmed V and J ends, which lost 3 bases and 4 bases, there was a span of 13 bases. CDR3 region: CASSIVRGGGNTIYF. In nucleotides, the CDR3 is TGTGCCAGTAGTATTGTGCGGGGGGGCGGAAACACCATATATTTT.

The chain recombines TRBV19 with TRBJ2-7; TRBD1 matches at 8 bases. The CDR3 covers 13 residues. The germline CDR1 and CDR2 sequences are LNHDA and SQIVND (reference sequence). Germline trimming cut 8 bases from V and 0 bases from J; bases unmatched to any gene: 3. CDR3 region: CASSGTGSYEQYF. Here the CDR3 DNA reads TGTGCCAGTTCCGGGACAGGCTCCTACGAGCAGTACTTC.

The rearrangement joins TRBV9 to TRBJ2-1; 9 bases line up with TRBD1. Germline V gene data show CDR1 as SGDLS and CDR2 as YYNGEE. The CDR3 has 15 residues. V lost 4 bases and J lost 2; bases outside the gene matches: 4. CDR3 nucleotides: TGTGCCAGCAGCCAGGGACAGGGACCCTACAATGAGCAGTTCTTC. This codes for CASSQGQGPYNEQFF.

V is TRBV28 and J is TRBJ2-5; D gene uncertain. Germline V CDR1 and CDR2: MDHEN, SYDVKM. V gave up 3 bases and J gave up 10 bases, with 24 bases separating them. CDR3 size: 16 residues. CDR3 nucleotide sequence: TGTGCCAGCAGTTTTAGAGATCCCCCCTTCAAGGGTGACCAGTACTTC. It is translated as CASSFRDPPFKGDQYF.

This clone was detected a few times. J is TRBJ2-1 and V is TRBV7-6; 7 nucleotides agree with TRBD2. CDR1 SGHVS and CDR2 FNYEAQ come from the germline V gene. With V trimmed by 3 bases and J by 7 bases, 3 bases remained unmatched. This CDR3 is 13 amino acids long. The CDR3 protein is CASSFTSVNEQFF. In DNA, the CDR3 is TGTGCCAGCAGCTTTACTAGCGTGAATGAGCAGTTCTTC.

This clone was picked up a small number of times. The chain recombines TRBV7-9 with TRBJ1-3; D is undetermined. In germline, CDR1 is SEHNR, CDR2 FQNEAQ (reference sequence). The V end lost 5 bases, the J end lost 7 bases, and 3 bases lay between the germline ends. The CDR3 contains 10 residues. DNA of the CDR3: TGTGCCAGCAGCGACAACACCATATATTTT. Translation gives CASSDNTIYF. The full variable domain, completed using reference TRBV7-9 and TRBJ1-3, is DTGVSQNPRHKITKRGQNVTFRCDPISEHNRLYWYRQTLGQGPEFLTYFQNEAQLEKSRLLSDRFSAERPKGSFSTLEIQRTEQGDSAMYLCASSDNTIYFGEGSWLTVV.

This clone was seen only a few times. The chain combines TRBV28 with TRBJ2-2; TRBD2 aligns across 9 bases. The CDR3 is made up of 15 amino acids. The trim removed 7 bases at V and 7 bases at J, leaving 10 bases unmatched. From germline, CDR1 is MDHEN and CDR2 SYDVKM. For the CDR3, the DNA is TGTGCCAGCAATGAAGGGACTAGCCTGATCGGGGAGCTGTTTTTT. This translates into CASNEGTSLIGELFF.